Listed below are T cell receptor beta chains from one sample, sequenced in a study of T cell changes during pregnancy in multiple sclerosis. Measured with immunoSEQ multiplex PCR; TCRdb has only the in-frame clones, and not every one. The sample includes 39,000 or so clones, 90% of them seen just once. The specimen was CD8+ T cells from peripheral blood mononuclear cells, collected in the first trimester of pregnancy. These receptors originate from a female donor with multiple sclerosis, enrolled in a pregnancy study. CDR3s include the opening cysteine and the closing phenylalanine or tryptophan. D genes are given only for firm matches. Only part of the rows carry a size: once, few, many, or a class if the clone is expanded.

j_call v_call d_call clone_size cdr3_aa cdr3_nt
TRBJ1-2 TRBV7-9 TRBD1 few CASSLVGQDLHGYTF TGTGCCAGCAGCTTAGTGGGACAGGACCTCCATGGCTACACCTTC
TRBJ2-7 TRBV7-7 TRBD2 NA CASSLGGLAAEQYF TGTGCCAGCAGCTTAGGGGGACTAGCGGCCGAGCAGTACTTC
TRBJ2-7 TRBV4-3 NA once CASSQESGERLHEQYF TGCGCCAGCAGCCAAGAGTCAGGGGAGAGACTTCACGAGCAGTACTTC
TRBJ2-1 TRBV27 TRBD2 NA CASSSGGTYNEQFF TGTGCCAGCTCTTCGGGGGGAACTTACAATGAGCAGTTCTTC
TRBJ2-2 TRBV27 NA NA CASSSLGTGELFF TGTGCCAGCAGTTCCCTAGGCACCGGGGAGCTGTTTTTT
TRBJ2-5 TRBV5-4 TRBD2 NA CASRRIPGLAEETQYF TGTGCCAGCAGGAGGATACCGGGACTAGCGGAAGAGACCCAGTACTTC
TRBJ1-4 TRBV2 TRBD1 NA CASWREGQGFF TGTGCCAGCTGGAGAGAGGGACAGGGTTTTTTT
TRBJ1-5 TRBV2 TRBD1 NA CASSFQGRGRNQPQHF TGTGCCAGCAGCTTCCAGGGTAGGGGGCGAAATCAGCCCCAGCATTTT
TRBJ1-1 TRBV9 NA NA CASSPQGRYTEAFF TGTGCCAGCAGCCCCCAAGGGAGGTACACTGAAGCTTTCTTT
TRBJ2-2 TRBV14 NA NA CASSLRAERNTGELFF TGTGCCAGCAGCCTCAGAGCGGAGAGGAACACCGGGGAGCTGTTTTTT
TRBJ2-3 TRBV7-8 TRBD1 NA CASSYRQGETDTQYF TGTGCCAGCAGCTACAGACAGGGAGAGACAGATACGCAGTATTTT
TRBJ1-2 TRBV19 TRBD1 NA CASSLVGQSYGYTF TGTGCCAGTAGCCTGGTGGGACAGTCCTATGGCTACACCTTC
TRBJ1-5 TRBV9 TRBD1 NA CASSVGDREGEPQHF TGTGCCAGCAGCGTAGGGGACAGGGAGGGGGAGCCCCAGCATTTT
TRBJ2-1 TRBV10-2 NA NA CASSEWLDKYNEQFF TGCGCCAGCAGTGAATGGCTAGATAAGTACAATGAGCAGTTCTTC
TRBJ1-1 TRBV7-6 NA NA CASSLTLRDTEAFF TGTGCCAGCAGCTTAACCCTACGGGACACTGAAGCTTTCTTT
TRBJ1-6 TRBV27 TRBD1 once CASSPEFRGIYNSPLHF TGTGCCAGCAGTCCCGAATTCAGGGGGATTTATAATTCACCCCTCCACTTT
TRBJ2-2 TRBV27 NA once CASSFGQVNTGELFF TGTGCCAGCAGTTTCGGCCAGGTTAACACCGGGGAGCTGTTTTTT
TRBJ2-1 TRBV5-4 NA NA CASSFDSNEQFF TGTGCCAGCAGCTTCGACAGCAATGAGCAGTTCTTC
TRBJ2-3 TRBV4-3 NA once CASSAGWGTDTQYF TGCGCCAGCAGCGCAGGGTGGGGCACAGATACGCAGTATTTT
TRBJ2-6 TRBV7-9 NA NA CASSSTGLGANVLTF TGTGCCAGCAGCTCAACAGGGTTAGGGGCCAACGTCCTGACTTTC
TRBJ1-1 TRBV11-2 TRBD1 NA CASSYRTGIMGTEAFF TGTGCCAGCAGCTACCGGACAGGGATAATGGGGACTGAAGCTTTCTTT